A single sample gave rise to the 28 T cell receptor beta chains below, sequenced in a study of T-cell reconstitution after alpha-beta-depleted transplantation in children (TCRdb year 2016). Library generation was performed with PCR. The reads were generated on an Illumina HiSeq 2500. TCR library preparation used molecular barcoding, with unique molecular identifiers applied to normalize quantification of the TCRbeta repertoire. TCRdb's own reprocessing of the public reads used fastp at Q25 and MiXCR and kept productive beta chains. A single entry per CDR3 protein holds the most common genes and DNA from its merged rows. Counted in this sample were 380,000 or so distinct CDR3 sequences; about an eighth of them appeared once. The ten largest clones represent around 4.1% of the sample. Sequencing used PBMCs, obtained from the stem cell graft. These receptors came from a human donor who donated a stem cell graft to a child with Fanconi anemia.

The rearrangement joins TRBV6-1 to TRBJ1-1; TRBD1 might be the D (6 bases). CDR1 and CDR2 from the germline V gene are MNHNS and SASEGT. The CDR3 covers 15 residues. Trimming removed 6 bases from V and 4 bases from J, with 18 bases in between. CDR3 protein: CASSNGGARGTEAFF. In DNA form, the CDR3 reads TGTGCCAGCAGCAACGGGGGGGCAAGAGGCACTGAAGCTTTCTTT.

This clonotype was observed at least ten times. The V and J genes are TRBV7-6 and TRBJ2-1; 10 nucleotides align to TRBD2. The V gene's germline CDR1 is SGHVS and CDR2 FNYEAQ. The V gene end was trimmed by 5 bases and the J gene end by 2 bases; junction bases not matched to a gene: 3. The CDR3 length is 15 residues. The CDR3 reads CASSPGTSAYNEQFF. CDR3 nucleotides: TGTGCCAGCAGCCCCGGGACTAGCGCCTACAATGAGCAGTTCTTC.

This clonotype was seen ten or more times. The chain combines TRBV28 with TRBJ1-5, with 7 nucleotides matching TRBD1. This CDR3 is 14 amino acids long. V gave up 4 bases and J gave up 4 bases; unmatched junction bases: 4. CDR1 and CDR2 (germline): MDHEN, SYDVKM. CDR3 loop: CASSWEQGNQPQHF. The CDR3 nucleotides read TGTGCCAGCAGTTGGGAACAGGGGAATCAGCCCCAGCATTTT.

This clonotype was counted between two and nine times. The V and J genes are TRBV5-1 and TRBJ1-6; D is possibly TRBD1 (6 bases). Trimming left V 7 bases short and J 14 bases short, with 22 bases between. The CDR3 is made up of 14 amino acids. CDR1 SGHRS and CDR2 YFSETQ come from the germline V gene. The CDR3 nucleotides are TGCGCCAGCCGCCTGGGGACACGGGGATTTACCCTCCACTTT. Translating it yields CASRLGTRGFTLHF. The full variable domain, in which reference TRBV5-1 and TRBJ1-6 provide the parts outside the CDR3, is KAGVTQTPRYLIKTRGQQVTLSCSPISGHRSVSWYQQTPGQGLQFLFEYFSETQRNKGNFPGRFSGRQFSNSRSEMNVSTLELGDSALYLCASRLGTRGFTLHFGNGTRLTVT.

In the case of this clonotype: Relative to the germline gene, one junction end is altered; a read error may explain this. The CDR3 coding sequence is TGTGCCAGCAGCCAGGGACGGGTGCCTTTT. This codes for CASSQGRVPF. V is TRBV3-1 and J is TRBJ1-4; possible D gene TRBD1, 5 bases. Germline V gene sequence: CDR1 LGHDT, CDR2 YNNKEL (reference sequence). This CDR3 is built from 10 residues.

This clonotype was counted ten times or more. This sequence joins TRBV5-1 and TRBJ1-1, with 9 nucleotides matching TRBD1. The germline V gene encodes CDR1 SGHRS and CDR2 YFSETQ. The CDR3 is made up of 15 amino acids. J gave up 7 bases and V 6 bases, and 13 bases lay outside the gene matches. The CDR3 nucleotides read TGCGCCAGCACTGGGGGACAGGGCCATGAGGGTGAAGCTTTCTTT. Amino acid sequence: CASTGGQGHEGEAFF.

The J gene is TRBJ2-7, the V gene TRBV10-1; 8 nucleotides line up with TRBD1. CDR3 length: 14 residues. The J segment lost 3 bases and the V segment lost 5 bases, leaving 6 bases of the junction unmatched. The germline V gene encodes CDR1 WNHNN and CDR2 SYGVQD (reference sequence). CDR3 coding DNA: TGCGCCAGCAGTTCGGACAGGGAGGACTACGAGCAGTACGTC. Translated, it gives CASSSDREDYEQYV.

The V call is TRBV30, the J call TRBJ1-1, with D tentatively TRBD1 (6 bases). The length of the CDR3 is 12 residues. From germline, CDR1 is GTSNPN and CDR2 SVGIG (reference sequence). V was pared by 6 bases and J by 5 bases, with 13 bases between. The CDR3 nucleotides are TGTGCCTGCTCAAGGGGGTTTACTGAAGCTTTCTTT. This gives the protein CACSRGFTEAFF. The variable domain in full, with the rest retrieved from reference TRBV30 and TRBJ1-1, is SQTIHQWPATLVQPVGSPLSLECTVEGTSNPNLYWYRQAAGRGLQLLFYSVGIGQISSEVPQNLSASRPQDRQFILSSKKLLLSDSGFYLCACSRGFTEAFFGQGTRLTVV.

This clonotype was recorded at least ten times. The chain employs TRBV29-1 and TRBJ2-1, with 9 nucleotides matching TRBD1. Germline CDR1 is SQVTM and CDR2 is ANQGSEA. The J segment lost 15 bases and the V segment lost 4 bases, leaving 16 bases of the junction unmatched. The CDR3 sequence is 14 residues long. The CDR3 is CSVGALGQGMSRFF. The CDR3 coding sequence is TGCAGCGTTGGGGCGCTGGGACAGGGCATGTCTCGGTTCTTC.

This clonotype showed up many times. This rearrangement joins TRBV12-3 or TRBV12-4 to TRBJ1-5, with TRBD1 matching over 9 bases. The CDR3 has 15 residues. J lost 4 bases, V lost 6 bases, and 7 bases had no gene match. The CDR3 region has the DNA TGTGCCAGCAGGCGAACCGGGACAGGGAATCAGCCCCAGCATTTT. Amino acids: CASRRTGTGNQPQHF.

The chain joins TRBV6-5 to TRBJ2-5; the match to TRBD1 covers 9 bases. The CDR3 length is 14 residues. Germline CDR1 is MNHEY and CDR2 is SVGAGI. Germline trimming cut 4 bases from V and 6 bases from J; bases unmatched to any gene: 6. The CDR3 loop reads CASSSRTGEKTQYF. CDR3 nucleotide sequence: TGTGCCAGCAGTTCACGGACAGGGGAGAAGACCCAGTACTTC.

This clonotype was recorded a few times. The chain carries TRBV2 and TRBJ2-3, with unresolved D. V dropped 7 bases and J dropped 2 bases, with 16 bases sitting between them. The V gene's germline CDR1 is SNHLY and CDR2 FYNNEI. The CDR3 length is 15 residues. The CDR3 nucleotides are TGTGCCAGCATTGGCCACATTCCCTCCACAGATACGCAGTATTTT. This gives the protein CASIGHIPSTDTQYF.

This clonotype was seen ten or more times. V gene TRBV4-3 combines with J gene TRBJ1-6; D is unresolved. V gave up 0 bases and J gave up 12 bases, with 12 bases separating them. CDR1 is LGHNA and CDR2 is YSLEER in the germline V gene. This CDR3 comprises 14 residues. The CDR3 sequence: CASSQDEGRKPLHF. For the CDR3, the DNA is TGCGCCAGCAGCCAAGATGAAGGACGGAAACCCCTCCACTTT.

This clonotype showed up just a few times. For the CDR3, the DNA is TGTGCCAGCAGCGTAACTAGCGGGGGTTTTAATCAGCAGTTCTTC. Amino acid sequence: CASSVTSGGFNQQFF. The V gene is TRBV9, the J gene TRBJ2-1; 11 bases map to TRBD2. This CDR3 is 15 amino acids long. CDR1 SGDLS and CDR2 YYNGEE come from the germline V gene. Losses at the gene ends were 1 base for V and 11 bases for J; bases not matched to a gene: 8.

Only a few counts were recorded for this clonotype. The chain employs TRBV5-1 and TRBJ2-3; a possible D gene is TRBD2 (5 bases). CDR1 SGHRS and CDR2 YFSETQ come from the germline V gene. The CDR3 has 16 amino acids. Trimming left V 0 bases short and J 0 bases short, with 11 bases between. Here the CDR3 DNA reads TGCGCCAGCAGCTTGGCCTCGCGGACTAGCACAGATACGCAGTATTTT. This gives the protein CASSLASRTSTDTQYF.

This clonotype showed up just a few times. The chain links TRBV4-3 to TRBJ2-2, with D tentatively TRBD1 (6 bases). The V gene's germline CDR1 is LGHNA and CDR2 YSLEER. Trimming pared 0 bases from V and 6 bases from J, leaving 14 bases between. This CDR3 spans 16 amino acids. Written as DNA, the CDR3 is TGCGCCAGCAGCCAAGATAGGGGGTTTAGTGCCGGGGAGCTGTTTTTT. It translates to CASSQDRGFSAGELFF.

J is TRBJ1-2 and V is TRBV7-9; D may be TRBD1 (5 bases). The CDR3 runs to 13 residues. V was clipped by 5 bases and J by 8 bases, with 15 bases between them. Germline V CDR1 and CDR2: SEHNR, FQNEAQ (reference sequence). Here the CDR3 reads CASSESRAGGYTF. The CDR3 nucleotides read TGTGCCAGCAGCGAAAGCAGGGCGGGCGGCTACACCTTC.

This clonotype has at least ten counts. The chain employs TRBV27 and TRBJ2-2, with D perhaps given as TRBD1 or TRBD2 (6 bases each). V dropped 7 bases and J dropped 3 bases, with 15 bases sitting between them. This CDR3 is 15 amino acids long. The V gene's germline CDR1 is MNHEY and CDR2 SMNVEV (reference sequence). The CDR3 region has the DNA TGTGCCAGCAAGGCGTGGGGGGCCGACACCGGGGAGCTGTTTTTT. It encodes CASKAWGADTGELFF.

This clonotype was observed a handful of times. The V call is TRBV20-1, the J call TRBJ2-5, with 10 bases that match TRBD2. This CDR3 has 16 amino acids. Germline CDR1 reads DFQATT; CDR2 reads SNEGSKA (reference sequence). With V trimmed by 1 base and J by 5 bases, 10 bases remained unmatched. The CDR3 loop reads CSARVSWLAGDETQYF. In DNA form, the CDR3 reads TGCAGTGCTAGAGTGAGCTGGCTAGCGGGGGATGAGACCCAGTACTTC.

This clonotype appeared a few times. The chain links TRBV7-9 to TRBJ2-6; TRBD1 aligns across 10 bases. The V gene end was trimmed by 4 bases and the J gene end by 0 bases; junction bases not matched to a gene: 3. This CDR3 is 17 amino acids long. Germline lookup yields CDR1 SEHNR and CDR2 FQNEAQ (reference sequence). The CDR3 protein is CASSSGQGGSGANVLTF. The CDR3 DNA reads as TGTGCCAGCAGCTCAGGACAGGGGGGCTCTGGGGCCAACGTCCTGACTTTC.

The J gene is TRBJ2-1, the V gene TRBV3-1; perhaps D is TRBD1 or TRBD2 (5 bases each). The CDR3 covers 16 residues. The ends were cut back, 5 bases at V and 4 bases at J, with 18 bases in the middle. CDR1 is LGHDT and CDR2 is YNNKEL in the germline V gene (reference sequence). In DNA, the CDR3 is TGTGCCAGCAGCTCAGCTCAGGGCGGGCCGTACAATGAGCAGTTCTTC. Translating gives CASSSAQGGPYNEQFF.

The chain uses TRBV12-3 or TRBV12-4 and TRBJ1-1, with no clear D. The CDR3 is 12 residues long. V gave up 1 base and J gave up 10 bases, with 10 bases separating them. CDR3 region: CASSLEIEAAFF. DNA of the CDR3: TGTGCCAGCAGTTTAGAGATCGAGGCAGCTTTCTTT.

The V call is TRBV15, the J call TRBJ1-5; 7 bases are shared with TRBD1. Looked up from germline, CDR1 is LNHNV and CDR2 is YYDKDF (reference sequence). The CDR3 covers 17 residues. V dropped 2 bases and J dropped 0; count of bases not matched to a gene: 7. As DNA, the CDR3 is TGTGCCACCAGCAGATTCGGGACAGCTAATAGCAATCAGCCCCAGCATTTT. Translating it yields CATSRFGTANSNQPQHF.

With respect to this clonotype: Without the conserved terminal phenylalanine or tryptophan, this CDR3 likely stems from a read error. CDR3 DNA sequence: TGTGCCAGCAGCTTAGGGTACGGAGATACGCAGTATTCT. Amino acids: CASSLGYGDTQYS. The chain recombines TRBV7-2 with TRBJ2-3; D is undetermined. The CDR3 runs to 13 residues. V gave up 1 base and J gave up 5 bases, with 7 bases separating them. Germline V CDR1 and CDR2: SGHTA, FQGNSA.

The count of this clonotype is one. V gene TRBV12-3 or TRBV12-4 combines with J gene TRBJ2-4; D possibly matches TRBD1 or TRBD2 (5 bases each). The CDR3 consists of 15 residues. V dropped 6 bases and J dropped 0 bases, with 12 bases sitting between them. CDR3 coding DNA: TGTGCCAGCAGCGGTGGGGGAATAGCCAAAAACATTCAGTACTTC. It specifies CASSGGGIAKNIQYF.

The chain couples TRBV10-3 to TRBJ2-7, with 7 bases lining up with TRBD1. This CDR3 is built from 14 residues. Germline trimming cut 10 bases from V and 0 bases from J; bases unmatched to any gene: 9. CDR1 is ENHRY and CDR2 is SYGVKD in the germline V gene. CDR3 DNA sequence: TGTGCCACCTCACAGGACAGGATCTCCTACGAGCAGTACTTC. This gives the protein CATSQDRISYEQYF.

This clonotype was counted between two and nine times. The chain links TRBV4-3 to TRBJ2-7; D uncertain. Germline V gene lookup returns CDR1 LGHNA and CDR2 YSLEER. The CDR3 is 15 amino acids. V lost 4 bases and J lost 1, with 14 bases in between. DNA for the CDR3: TGCGCCAGCAGCCCGGATTGGACCGGGTCCTACGAGCAGTACTTC. Translated, it gives CASSPDWTGSYEQYF.

The V and J genes are TRBV7-8 and TRBJ2-1; D may be TRBD1 (6 bases). CDR1 is SGHVS and CDR2 is FQNEAQ in the germline V gene. With 5 bases removed from V and 6 bases from J, the gap between germline ends came to 14 bases. The CDR3 spans 14 residues. CDR3 loop: CASSPGQLFNEQFF. The CDR3 region has the DNA TGTGCCAGCAGCCCCGGACAGCTTTTCAATGAGCAGTTCTTC. Supplemented by reference TRBV7-8 and TRBJ2-1, the full variable domain reads GAGVSQSPRYKVAKRGQDVALRCDPISGHVSLFWYQQALGQGPEFLTYFQNEAQLDKSGLPSDRFFAERPEGSVSTLKIQRTQQEDSAVYLCASSPGQLFNEQFFGPGTRLTVL.